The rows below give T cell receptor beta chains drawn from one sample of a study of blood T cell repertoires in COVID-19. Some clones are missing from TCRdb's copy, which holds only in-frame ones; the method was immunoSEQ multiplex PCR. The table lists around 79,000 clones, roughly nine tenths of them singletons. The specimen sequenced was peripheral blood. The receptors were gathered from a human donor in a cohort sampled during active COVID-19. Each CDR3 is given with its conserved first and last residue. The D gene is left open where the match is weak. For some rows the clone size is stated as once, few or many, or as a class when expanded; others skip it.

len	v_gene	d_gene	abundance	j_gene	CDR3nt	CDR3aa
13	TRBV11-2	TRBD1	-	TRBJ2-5	TGTGCCAGCAGCGGGACAGGGGCAGAGACCCAGTACTTC	CASSGTGAETQYF
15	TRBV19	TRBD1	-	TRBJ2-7	TGTGCCAGTAGTGCGGGACAGGTGAACATCTACGAGCAGTACTTC	CASSAGQVNIYEQYF
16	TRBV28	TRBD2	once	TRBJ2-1	TGTGCCAGCAGCTCCCCTTCTAGCGGGGGGACGAATGAGCAGTTCTTC	CASSSPSSGGTNEQFF
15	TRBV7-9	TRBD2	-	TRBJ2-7	TGTGCCAGCAGCTTAGCGCTAGCGGGGTACTACGAGCAGTACTTC	CASSLALAGYYEQYF
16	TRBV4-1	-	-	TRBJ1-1	TGCGCCAGCAGCCAACCATCTGGGGCGGCGTACACTGAAGCTTTCTTT	CASSQPSGAAYTEAFF
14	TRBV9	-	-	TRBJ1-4	TGTGCCAGCAGCGTAGGGGCCCATGGGGAAAAACTGTTTTTT	CASSVGAHGEKLFF
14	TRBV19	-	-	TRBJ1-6	TGTGCCAGTAGTATTCAGACCTATAATTCACCCCTCCACTTT	CASSIQTYNSPLHF
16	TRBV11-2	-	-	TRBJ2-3	TGTGCCAGCAGCCGCCGTTTGGGGGGAATCACAGATACGCAGTATTTT	CASSRRLGGITDTQYF
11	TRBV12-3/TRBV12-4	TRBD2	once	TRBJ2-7	TGTGCCAGCAGCTCGGGGGGCGAGCAGTACTTC	CASSSGGEQYF
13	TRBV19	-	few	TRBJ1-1	TGTGCCAGTAGTACAGGGTTAGGAACTGAAGCTTTCTTT	CASSTGLGTEAFF
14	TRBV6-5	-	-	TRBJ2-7	TGTGCCAGCAGTACGACCGGGGTCTCCTACGAGCAGTACTTC	CASSTTGVSYEQYF
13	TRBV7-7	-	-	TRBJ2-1	TGTGCTAGCAGCTTAATCTGGCAGGGTGAGCAGTTCTTC	CASSLIWQGEQFF
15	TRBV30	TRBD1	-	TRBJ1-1	TGTGCCTGGAGTGTATTTGGGACAGGGGAAACTGAAGCTTTCTTT	CAWSVFGTGETEAFF
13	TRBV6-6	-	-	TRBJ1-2	TGTGCCAGCAGCCGGACAGCCAACTATGGCTACACCTTC	CASSRTANYGYTF
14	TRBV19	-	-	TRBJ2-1	TGTGCCACCGCCCCCGGGACATCCTACAATGAGCAGTTCTTC	CATAPGTSYNEQFF
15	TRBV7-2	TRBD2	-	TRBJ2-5	TGTGCCAGCAGCTACGGACTAGCGGGCCGGGAGACCCAGTACTTC	CASSYGLAGRETQYF
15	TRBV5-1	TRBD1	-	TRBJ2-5	TGCGCCAGCAGCGTACAGGGGGCAGAGCAAGAGACCCAGTACTTC	CASSVQGAEQETQYF
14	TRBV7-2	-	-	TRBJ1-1	TGTGCCAGCAGCTTGCGGGGGCTTAACACTGAAGCTTTCTTT	CASSLRGLNTEAFF
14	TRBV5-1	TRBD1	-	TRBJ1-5	TGCGCCAGCAGCAAGGGACAGCCGAATCAGCCCCAGCATTTT	CASSKGQPNQPQHF
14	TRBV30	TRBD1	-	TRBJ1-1	TGTGCCTGGATCAGACAGGGCGCGAACACTGAAGCTTTCTTT	CAWIRQGANTEAFF
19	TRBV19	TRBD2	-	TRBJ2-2	TGTGCCAGTAGTAAAAGCGGGAGGGCCGGTTCCCCAAACACCGGGGAGCTGTTTTTT	CASSKSGRAGSPNTGELFF
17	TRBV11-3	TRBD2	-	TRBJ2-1	TGTGCCAGCAGCTCCTACCCGCGGGAGGGCGGCTACAATGAGCAGTTCTTC	CASSSYPREGGYNEQFF
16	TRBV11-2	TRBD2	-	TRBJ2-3	TGTGCCAGCAGCTTGCGGCTAGCGGGAGGTACAGATACGCAGTATTTT	CASSLRLAGGTDTQYF
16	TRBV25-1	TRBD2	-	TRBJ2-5	TGTGCCAGCAGTGAATCTTTGACTAGCGGGAGAGAGACCCAGTACTTC	CASSESLTSGRETQYF
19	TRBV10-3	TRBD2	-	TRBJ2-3	TGTGCCATCAGTGAGAGTGGGGGTAGCGGGGTTTTGGGGACAGATACGCAGTATTTT	CAISESGGSGVLGTDTQYF
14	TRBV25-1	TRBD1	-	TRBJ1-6	TGTGCCAGCAGCCGGGACAGCGTAAATTCACCCCTCCACTTT	CASSRDSVNSPLHF
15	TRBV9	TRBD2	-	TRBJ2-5	TGTGCCAGCAGCTCCCCGGGACTAGCGGGGCAAACCCAGTACTTC	CASSSPGLAGQTQYF
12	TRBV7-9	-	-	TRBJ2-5	TGTGCCAGCAGCTTAGTCGAGGAGACCCAGTACTTC	CASSLVEETQYF
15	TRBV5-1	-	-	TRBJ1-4	TGCGCCAGCAGCTGGGAGGAGGGGACCGATGAAAAACTGTTTTTT	CASSWEEGTDEKLFF
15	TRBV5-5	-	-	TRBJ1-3	TGTGCCAGCCGTCCAGGACATAACTCTGGAAACACCATATATTTT	CASRPGHNSGNTIYF
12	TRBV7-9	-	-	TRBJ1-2	TGTGCCAGCAGCTTAGAACGCAGAGGCTACACCTTC	CASSLERRGYTF
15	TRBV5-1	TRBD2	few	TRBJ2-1	TGCGCCAGCAGCTCCGCGGGGGGGCTTGGGAATGAGCAGTTCTTC	CASSSAGGLGNEQFF
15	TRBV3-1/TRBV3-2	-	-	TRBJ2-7	TGTGCCAGCAGCCAAGGGTCGGGTAGCTCCTACGAGCAGTACTTC	CASSQGSGSSYEQYF
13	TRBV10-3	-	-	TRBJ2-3	TGTGCCATAGGGAGTACGGGCCCAGATACGCAGTATTTT	CAIGSTGPDTQYF
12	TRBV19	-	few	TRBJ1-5	TGTGCCAGTAGCTTACTTAATCAGCCCCAGCATTTT	CASSLLNQPQHF
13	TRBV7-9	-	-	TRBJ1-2	TGTGCCAGCAGCTTAGACCAGGGCTATGGCTACACCTTC	CASSLDQGYGYTF
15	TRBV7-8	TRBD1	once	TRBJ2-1	TGTGCCAGCAGCGCGACAGGGGGCTTGTACAATGAGCAGTTCTTC	CASSATGGLYNEQFF
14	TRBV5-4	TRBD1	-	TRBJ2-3	TGTGCCAGCAGCGAGGGACAGAACACAGATACGCAGTATTTT	CASSEGQNTDTQYF
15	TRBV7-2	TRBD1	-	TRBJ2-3	TGTGCCAGCAGCTCATCCGTGACAGGGTCAGATACGCAGTATTTT	CASSSSVTGSDTQYF
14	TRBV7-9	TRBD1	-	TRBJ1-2	TGTGCCAGCAGCGGAGGACAGGGAGGGGTTGACTACACCTTC	CASSGGQGGVDYTF
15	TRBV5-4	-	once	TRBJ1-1	TGTGCCAGCAGCCTGGCTACAGGGATGAACACTGAAGCTTTCTTT	CASSLATGMNTEAFF
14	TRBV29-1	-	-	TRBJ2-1	TGCAGCGTCCTGAAAAGGACAGATTACAATGAGCAGTTCTTC	CSVLKRTDYNEQFF
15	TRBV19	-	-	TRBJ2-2	TGTGCCAGTAGTTACAGCAATAGGAACACCGGGGAGCTGTTTTTT	CASSYSNRNTGELFF
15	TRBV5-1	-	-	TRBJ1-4	TGCGCCAGCAGCCCGGGCACAGGGTATAATGAAAAACTGTTTTTT	CASSPGTGYNEKLFF
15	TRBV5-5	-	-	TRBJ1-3	TGTGCCAGCAGCCCGACAGGCAGCTCTGGAAACACCATATATTTT	CASSPTGSSGNTIYF
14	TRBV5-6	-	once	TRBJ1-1	TGTGCCAGCAGCCCCACGACAGTGAACACTGAAGCTTTCTTT	CASSPTTVNTEAFF
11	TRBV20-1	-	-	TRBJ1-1	TGCAGTGCGAGCGTAAACACTGAAGCTTTCTTT	CSASVNTEAFF
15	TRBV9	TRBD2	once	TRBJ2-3	TGTGCCAGCAGCGTAGCTAGCGGGAGAGGAGATACGCAGTATTTT	CASSVASGRGDTQYF
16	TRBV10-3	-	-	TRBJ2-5	TGTGCCATCAGTGAGTCGGCAGGACAGACCCAAGAGACCCAGTACTTC	CAISESAGQTQETQYF